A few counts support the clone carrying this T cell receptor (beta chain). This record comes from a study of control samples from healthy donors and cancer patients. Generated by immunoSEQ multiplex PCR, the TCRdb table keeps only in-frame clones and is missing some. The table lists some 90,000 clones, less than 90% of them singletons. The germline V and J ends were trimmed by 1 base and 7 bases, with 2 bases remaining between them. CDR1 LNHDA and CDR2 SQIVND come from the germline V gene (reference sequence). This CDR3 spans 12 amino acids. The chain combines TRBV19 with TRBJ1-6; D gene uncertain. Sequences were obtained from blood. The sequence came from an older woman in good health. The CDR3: CASSIGNSPLHF. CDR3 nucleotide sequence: TGTGCCAGTAGTATAGGAAATTCACCCCTCCACTTT.